This T cell receptor (beta chain) is from a study of cytomegalovirus exposure and HLA in healthy donors. PCR amplification relied on 60 Vbeta primers (plus 13 Jbeta primers). Sequencing was performed with immunoSEQ multiplex PCR; in TCRdb, only in-frame clones are kept and a portion is missing. The sample has 140,000 or so clones; 80% to 90% are singletons. Looked up from germline, CDR1 is PRHDT and CDR2 is FYEKMQ (reference sequence). Trimming removed 6 bases at V and 3 bases at J, with 19 bases between. The CDR3 has 16 amino acids. The rearrangement uses TRBV13 and TRBJ2-3; possible D gene TRBD2, 7 bases. Sequenced input: PBMCs. The receptor was derived from a woman aged 40 to 50 in good health and CMV-seropositive. The CDR3 DNA follows: TGTGCCAGCAGGTCGACTGCGGGGGCATCAACAGATACGCAGTATTTT. Protein sequence: CASRSTAGASTDTQYF. The complete variable domain, with remaining parts taken from reference TRBV13 and TRBJ2-3, reads AAGVIQSPRHLIKEKRETATLKCYPIPRHDTVYWYQQGPGQDPQFLISFYEKMQSDKGSIPDRFSAQQFSDYHSELNMSSLELGDSALYFCASRSTAGASTDTQYFGPGTRLTVL.